This is a list of T cell receptor beta chains from one sample in a study of blood T cell repertoires in COVID-19. The table came from immunoSEQ multiplex PCR; TCRdb's copy has only in-frame clones and leaves some out. The sample contains roughly 110,000 clones, roughly 84% of which appear only once. Sequenced material: peripheral blood. Every receptor here comes from a woman in her thirties or forties with acute or convalescent COVID-19. Both conserved end residues are trimmed from each CDR3. Clone size is given for some rows only: seen once, a few or many times, or a class if the clone is expanded.

abundance,j_gene,v_gene,CDR3aa
NA,TRBJ1-4,TRBV6-5,ASSYSNQGSEKLF
NA,TRBJ1-1,TRBV30,AWNLGQGGTEAF
NA,TRBJ2-7,TRBV21-1,ASSKALDRGRNYEQY
NA,TRBJ1-2,TRBV7-9,ASSAGTGGDHGYT
NA,TRBJ2-7,TRBV3-1/TRBV3-2,ASSQAGRGGFGGEQY
NA,TRBJ2-3,TRBV12-3/TRBV12-4,ASSWSRDTQY
NA,TRBJ1-2,TRBV3-1/TRBV3-2,ASSLLETGTYGYT
NA,TRBJ2-7,TRBV7-8,ASSPTDRGYEQY
NA,TRBJ2-7,TRBV6-5,ASSPRAADTEQY
NA,TRBJ1-2,TRBV24-1,ATSDSTGRGYT
NA,TRBJ1-1,TRBV19,ASSEGQGFEAF
NA,TRBJ2-2,TRBV5-1,ASSWTSGGTGELF
NA,TRBJ1-2,TRBV3-1/TRBV3-2,ASSQLDRGIRGYT
NA,TRBJ2-7,TRBV21-1,AGGYAQY
NA,TRBJ2-1,TRBV5-1,ASSILGLSYNEQF
once,TRBJ1-2,TRBV19,ATHRGPGYGYT
NA,TRBJ2-3,TRBV2,ASSRKRGADTQY
NA,TRBJ1-2,TRBV29-1,SVEAKEDGYT
NA,TRBJ1-2,TRBV5-4,ASSFAGADGYT
NA,TRBJ1-6,TRBV3-1/TRBV3-2,ASREDSVNSPLH
NA,TRBJ1-1,TRBV19,ASSAGGTF
NA,TRBJ2-1,TRBV9,ASSFGAGEGEQF
once,TRBJ1-2,TRBV7-8,ASSSFLGQGRNYGYT
NA,TRBJ1-2,TRBV24-1,ATTLRTAYGYT
NA,TRBJ1-1,TRBV9,ASSPQGKNTEAF
NA,TRBJ1-6,TRBV15,ATSRADRGYSPLH
NA,TRBJ1-2,TRBV30,AWSRDRTYGYT
once,TRBJ2-3,TRBV11-2,ASSKRMASGGPSTDTQY
NA,TRBJ1-5,TRBV9,ASSVGGGGNQPQH
NA,TRBJ2-1,TRBV9,ASSPRSTSGGPYNEQF
NA,TRBJ1-2,TRBV9,ASSVNNDYGYT
NA,TRBJ1-1,TRBV7-2,ASSLQQMNTEAF
NA,TRBJ1-2,TRBV6-1,ASSQTGTYGYT
NA,TRBJ2-7,TRBV6-5,ASSQYRGALYEQY
NA,TRBJ2-3,TRBV6-6,ASSPLAGGRTDTQY
NA,TRBJ2-5,TRBV7-3,ASSFDRGETQY
once,TRBJ2-1,TRBV5-5,ASRQGVSSYNEQF
NA,TRBJ1-2,TRBV2,ASSPGALNYGYT
NA,TRBJ1-6,TRBV9,ASSVATGSPLH
NA,TRBJ1-2,TRBV18,ASSPPGQGVDYGYT
NA,NA,TRBV5-4,ASSLGFEQY
NA,TRBJ2-3,TRBV7-2,ASSLGLAGRDTQY
NA,TRBJ1-1,TRBV24-1,AIPGPNTEAF
NA,TRBJ2-7,TRBV30,AWGLAGGGYEQY
NA,TRBJ1-4,TRBV7-9,ASSMSVPNEKLF
once,TRBJ2-2,TRBV11-2,ASSKTGNTGELF
once,TRBJ1-5,TRBV7-2,ASSLIPDYQPQH
NA,TRBJ2-1,TRBV12-3/TRBV12-4,ASSFRDEQF
NA,TRBJ1-6,TRBV6-2/TRBV6-3,ASSPPNGGAGSPLH
once,TRBJ1-2,TRBV6-1,ASSESRISPLGYT
NA,TRBJ2-1,TRBV2,ASTFLGGYEQF
NA,TRBJ1-1,TRBV6-6,ASSWGGGAGNTEAF
NA,TRBJ1-6,TRBV6-5,ASSNVGVRSPLH